The clone carrying this TCR beta chain was observed a handful of times. Its antigen is not identified. TCRdb called the 5' RACE reads again in MiXCR, with one record for every CDR3 protein. This sample has about 920,000 distinct CDR3 sequences, with approximately 13% found just once. CDR3 length equals 14 residues. Trimming pared 10 bases from V and 0 bases from J, leaving 15 bases between. Per the germline V gene, CDR1 is ENHRY and CDR2 is SYGVKD. The data derive from a study of identical twins. Study results and limitations: Memory repertoires showed no such pattern, whereas abundant cord blood beta clonotypes carried fewer insertions. Where beta out-of-frame sequences were concerned, excess twin sharing was weaker. Alpha sequences out of frame and shared by twins had excess low generation probability.

Another study also made use of these data, one on yellow fever vaccine responses in identical twins.

Specimen: PBMCs. The TCR was taken from a woman under 30 in good health. This chain joins TRBV10-3 and TRBJ2-5; D remains ambiguous. CDR3 residues: CATAERNYQETQYF. CDR3 DNA: TGTGCCACCGCCGAACGGAATTACCAAGAGACCCAGTACTTC.